This is a list of T cell receptor beta chains from one sample in a study of ipilimumab plus nivolumab after autologous stem cell transplantation. Assay: immunoSEQ multiplex PCR; the TCRdb copy retains only in-frame clones and omits some. The sample lists about 22,000 clones, roughly four fifths seen once, with more than 20% in the top ten. The material sequenced was PBMCs, taken in a trial of ipilimumab plus nivolumab as post-transplant consolidation. These receptors all come from a male donor with diffuse large B-cell lymphoma. Each CDR3 is given with its conserved first and last residue. Clone sizes are given selectively: once, few, many, or a class where the clone is expanded.

V gene	J gene	clone size	CDR3 protein
TRBV30	TRBJ1-6	-	CAFGQGLSSPLHF
TRBV29-1	TRBJ1-5	-	CSVEETGVYNQPQHF
TRBV19	TRBJ1-5	few	CASSSEGGQPQHF
TRBV4-1	TRBJ2-1	-	CASSRSAGQYNEQFF
TRBV27	TRBJ2-7	-	CASSLLRDGMGQGVGEQYF
TRBV5-1	TRBJ2-5	-	CASNFGTRQETQYF
TRBV2	TRBJ2-2	few	CASSKTSGRAGELFF
TRBV15	TRBJ2-7	-	CATSRGGRNEQYF
TRBV7-3	TRBJ2-1	-	CASSLGTGNNEQFF
TRBV10-3	TRBJ1-3	few	CAISAETGARGNTIYF
TRBV30	TRBJ2-5	-	CAWSPPTSLLQETQYF
TRBV5-1	TRBJ1-2	-	CASSPFQANYGYTF
TRBV29-1	TRBJ1-2	-	CSADSLYGYTF
TRBV7-6	TRBJ2-5	few	CASSLRLGQETQYF
TRBV30	TRBJ2-7	-	CAWSRGQSPHEQYF
TRBV18	TRBJ2-3	-	CASSQGTGTDTQYF
TRBV6-5	TRBJ1-1	-	CVLDRNAEAFF
TRBV29-1	TRBJ1-2	few	CSVEGTGGGYTF
TRBV7-2	TRBJ2-1	few	CASSLGLAGGNNEQFF
TRBV9	TRBJ1-2	-	CASSRLGQDYGYTF
TRBV9	TRBJ2-3	once	CASSQTRSTDTQYF
TRBV2	TRBJ1-2	-	CAGRGTGSGYTF
TRBV28	TRBJ1-2	-	CASTNPRGGSYGYTF
TRBV4-2	TRBJ2-6	-	CASSHAQGQGVHLSGANVLTF
TRBV5-1	TRBJ2-3	few	CASSSTGSTDTQYF
TRBV6-1	TRBJ1-1	-	CASSDGQWAGAFF
TRBV5-6	TRBJ1-5	-	CASSRDRNQPQHF
TRBV11-3	TRBJ2-3	once	CASSLGASGRTDTQYF
TRBV18	TRBJ2-3	-	CASSPPTSGYQSSTDTQYF
TRBV6-1	TRBJ2-1	-	CASSSSSRVDEQFF
TRBV10-1	TRBJ2-6	few	CASTPKGQTSGANVLTF
TRBV9	TRBJ2-5	few	CASSLQTGGETQYF